This TCR beta chain was identified during a study of graft-versus-host responses after intestinal transplantation. About the study: Multivisceral, liver-intestinal, or isolated intestinal transplants were given to recipients. Every recipient underwent anti-thymocyte globulin induction, then tacrolimus and steroids for approximately 3 years.

The study's findings and limits: Recipient bone marrow held GvH clones, some seen earlier in ileum or blood. Across patients carrying graft-donor T cell macrochimerism, allografts held high graft-versus-host to host-versus-graft clonal ratios.

Here immunoSEQ multiplex PCR was the method, and the copy in TCRdb shows in-frame clones only, minus some. The data hold approximately 15,000 clones, with about three fifths observed a single time. This clone was counted a few times. Antigen specificity is unknown. The V and J ends lost 0 bases and 1 base, in that order; junction bases with no gene match: 2. This CDR3 comprises 15 residues. The germline gives CDR1 SGDLS, CDR2 YYNGEE. Processed graft tissue released its intraepithelial and lamina propria lymphocytes. This TCR derives from a human patient who received an intestinal transplant, so some T cells may come from the graft donor. This chain links TRBV9 with TRBJ2-3; TRBD2 agrees at 7 bases. This sample comprised ileum tissue, obtained 524 days after transplant. CDR3 nucleotide sequence: TGTGCCAGCAGCGTAGGGGCGGGGGGCACAGATACGCAGTATTTT. As protein: CASSVGAGGTDTQYF.